This TCR beta chain appears in the sequencing data of a study of Ad26.COV2.S vaccination and SARS-CoV-2 variants (dated by TCRdb to the early 2020s). About the study as a whole: Donors in the vaccine arm were drawn from COV1001, a phase I-IIa trial of Ad26.COV2.S in healthy adults that was multicentre, randomized, double-blind and placebo-controlled. Dosing of Ad26.COV2.S was intramuscular, at either 5x10^10 or 1x10^11 viral particles, delivered as one shot or as two shots spaced 56 days apart. TCRbeta repertoire sequencing served as the tool for gauging how specific and how broad the SARS-CoV-2-reactive T cell receptors were following Ad26.COV2.S vaccination. A total of around 32 samples were included in the TCR-sequenced set, comprising 19 Ad26.COV2.S vaccine recipients, 5 placebo recipients and 8 SARS-CoV-2 convalescent individuals. Participants in the trial were split at random into five groups of five each, receiving low-dose or high-dose Ad26.COV2.S once or twice, or else placebo on both occasions. Throughout the experiments and outcome assessment, investigators stayed blinded to trial group allocation. What the research found in general, with its limitations: Comparing responses between vaccine doses or regimens was not something the study was powered to do. Vaccine and placebo recipients had comparable non-spike TCR breadth, which fits with the vaccine containing only spike. Substantial breadth of spike-specific CD8+ and CD4+ T cell responses was reported after vaccination. Higher spike-specific TCR breadth was observed in Ad26.COV2.S recipients than in placebo recipients (P = 0.0014). According to the authors, total T cell responses may have been underestimated by the TCR breadth and depth analyses.

The treatment or condition label of this sample denotes: some 20 received Ad26.COV2.S at low or high dose, single or two shots; about 5 received placebo; per-sample allocation not given. For vaccine and placebo recipients, the sequenced repertoires came from samples collected on day 63 after the first injection. Between 29 July and 7 August 2020, Cohort 1b enrolled 25 adults aged 18-55 years at one site in Boston, USA. Ad26.COV2.S was a replication-incompetent adenovirus type 26 vector that expressed a prefusion-stabilized SARS-CoV-2 spike protein derived from the original Wuhan strain. For this clone: This receptor's antigen is unknown. One base away there is no much larger clone; base qualities are not given.

The trim is 0 bases for V and 1 base for J, with a gap of 7 bases between the germline ends. The germline V gene yields SGHAT for CDR1 and FQNNGV for CDR2. The CDR3 sequence holds 15 residues, the cysteine and phenylalanine included. Only the CDR3 DNA stays, 45 bases, in frame from base 1. The immunoSEQ Assay was the method used to sequence TCRbeta CDR3 regions. After extraction, genomic DNA underwent amplification by bias-controlled multiplex PCR, followed by high-throughput sequencing. The paper's processing steps were these. To quantify the absolute abundance of every unique TCRbeta CDR3 region, sequences were collapsed and filtered. T cell fraction was estimated by normalizing TCRbeta template counts to usable DNA, with usable DNA measured through amplification of reference genes found in all nucleated cells. Repertoire TCRs were annotated as SARS-CoV-2-specific when V gene, CDR3 amino acid sequence and J gene were exactly matched to a known reactive TCR set. The reference SARS-CoV-2 TCR set was derived from MIRA and filtered for enrichment in COVID-19-positive ImmuneCODE repertoires, a step that removed public or cross-reactive TCRs. Using the MIRA antigens, annotated TCRs were further analysed by specific ORF or by position within an ORF. Depth was the summed frequency of annotated unique rearrangements, while breadth was defined as annotated unique rearrangements over total unique productive rearrangements. Two-sided Wilcoxon rank-sum tests were used to compare TCR breadth between groups. Sourced from immuneACCESS, this table was stored by TCRdb with only in-frame sequences that have V and J called. A share of the clones is absent; for the studies checked, an unresolved V gene accounts for under half, and the remainder has no known explanation. V and J calls and clone size are copied from that table; D and trimming were computed from the DNA. Counted in this sample were about 320,000 clones; 86% of them appeared once. Roughly 2.1% of the sample is held by the ten biggest clonotypes.

The source material was peripheral blood, sampled in a trial of Ad26.COV2.S vaccine versus placebo. Recombination linked TRBV11-2 to TRBJ1-3, with the D gene uncertain. The receptor was isolated from a person between 18 and 65 years old who received the Ad26.COV2.S COVID-19 vaccine or a placebo. The DNA sequence is given as TGTGCCAGCAGCTTAGATCCAGGATCTGGAAACACCATATATTTT. The encoded protein is CASSLDPGSGNTIYF.